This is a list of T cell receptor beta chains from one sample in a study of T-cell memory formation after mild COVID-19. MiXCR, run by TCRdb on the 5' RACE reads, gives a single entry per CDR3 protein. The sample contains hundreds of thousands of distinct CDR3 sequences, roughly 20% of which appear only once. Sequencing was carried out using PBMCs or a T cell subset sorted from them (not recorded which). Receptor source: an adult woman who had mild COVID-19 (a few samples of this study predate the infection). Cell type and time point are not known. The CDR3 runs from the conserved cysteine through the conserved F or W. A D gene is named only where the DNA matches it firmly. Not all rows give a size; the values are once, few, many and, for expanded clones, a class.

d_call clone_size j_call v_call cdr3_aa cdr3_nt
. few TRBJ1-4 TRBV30 CAWSLPWEKLFF TGTGCCTGGAGCCTGCCTTGGGAAAAACTGTTTTTT
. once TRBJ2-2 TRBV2 CASSRGSTGELFF TGTGCCAGCTCGAGGGGGAGCACCGGGGAGCTGTTTTTT
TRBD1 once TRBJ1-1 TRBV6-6 CASTLTGRRTEAFF TGTGCCAGCACCTTGACAGGGCGGAGGACTGAAGCTTTCTTT
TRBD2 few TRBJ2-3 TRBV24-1 CATSDKAGADPSTDTQYF TGTGCCACCAGTGATAAAGCGGGAGCCGATCCTAGCACAGATACGCAGTATTTT
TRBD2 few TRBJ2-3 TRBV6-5 CASSSLLAGDFDTQYF TGTGCCAGCAGTTCTTTACTAGCGGGAGATTTCGATACGCAGTATTTT
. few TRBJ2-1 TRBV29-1 CSVGGRDGYNEQFF TGCAGCGTTGGGGGTCGAGACGGTTACAATGAGCAGTTCTTC
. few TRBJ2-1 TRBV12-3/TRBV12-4 CASSFDEQFF TGTGCCAGCAGTTTCGATGAGCAGTTCTTC
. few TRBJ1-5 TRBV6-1 CASSEALGTKTSYQPQHF TGTGCCAGCAGTGAAGCGCTAGGGACAAAGACCTCGTATCAGCCCCAGCATTTT
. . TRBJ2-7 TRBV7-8 CASSPAWQADEQYF TGTGCCAGCAGCCCTGCATGGCAGGCCGACGAGCAGTACTTC
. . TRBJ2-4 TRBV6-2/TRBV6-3 CASSYRGSVQNIQYF TGTGCCAGCAGTTACAGAGGGAGTGTGCAAAACATTCAGTACTTC
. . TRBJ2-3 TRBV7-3 CASSLTDGLADTQYF TGTGCCAGCAGCTTAACGGACGGTCTGGCAGATACGCAGTATTTT
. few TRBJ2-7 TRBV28 CASSLGTGGHEQYF TGTGCCAGCAGTTTGGGGACCGGGGGGCACGAGCAGTACTTC
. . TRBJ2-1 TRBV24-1 CATSDKPPFAYNEQFF TGTGCCACCAGTGACAAACCCCCGTTTGCCTACAATGAGCAGTTCTTC
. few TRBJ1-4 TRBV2 CASNQAYNEKLFF TGTGCCAGCAATCAGGCGTATAATGAAAAACTGTTTTTT
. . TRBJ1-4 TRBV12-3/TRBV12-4 CASSTGFRKIF TGTGCCAGCAGTACAGGGTTCCGGAAGATTTTT
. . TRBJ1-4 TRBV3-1 CASSPRDTNEKLFF TGTGCCAGCAGCCCCCGGGACACTAATGAAAAACTGTTTTTT
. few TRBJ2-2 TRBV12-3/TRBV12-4 CASSFKASTWSGELFF TGTGCCAGCAGTTTTAAAGCCAGTACATGGAGCGGGGAGCTGTTTTTT
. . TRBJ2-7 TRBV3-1 CASANLRGHSYEQYF TGTGCCAGCGCCAACCTAAGGGGCCACTCCTACGAGCAGTACTTC
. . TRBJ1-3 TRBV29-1 CSVAAGDGNTIYF TGCAGCGTTGCGGCAGGGGACGGAAACACCATATATTTT
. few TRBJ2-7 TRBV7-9 CASSLAHTMAGGTGRLSLSYEQYF TGTGCCAGCAGCTTAGCCCATACGATGGCCGGGGGCACAGGGCGTTTATCGTTATCCTACGAGCAGTACTTC
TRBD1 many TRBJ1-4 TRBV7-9 CASSSGQGNEKLFF TGTGCCAGCAGCTCGGGACAGGGTAATGAAAAACTGTTTTTT
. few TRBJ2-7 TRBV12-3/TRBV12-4 CASSLARIGEQYF TGTGCCAGCAGTTTAGCTAGGATCGGCGAGCAGTACTTC
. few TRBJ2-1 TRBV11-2 CASSSLQLYNEQFF TGTGCCAGCAGCTCATTACAGCTTTACAATGAGCAGTTCTTC
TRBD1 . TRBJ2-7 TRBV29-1 CSVGPGQGEYEQYF TGCAGCGTTGGACCGGGACAGGGCGAGTACGAGCAGTACTTC
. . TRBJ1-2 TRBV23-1 CASTIRMWGRTYGYTF TGCGCCAGCACCATTAGGATGTGGGGCCGGACCTATGGCTACACCTTC
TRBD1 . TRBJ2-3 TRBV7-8 CASFRDRLSTDTQYF TGTGCCAGTTTCCGGGACAGGCTTAGCACAGATACGCAGTATTTT
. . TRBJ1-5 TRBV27 CASSSEGVNQPQHF TGTGCCAGCAGTTCTGAGGGGGTCAATCAGCCCCAGCATTTT